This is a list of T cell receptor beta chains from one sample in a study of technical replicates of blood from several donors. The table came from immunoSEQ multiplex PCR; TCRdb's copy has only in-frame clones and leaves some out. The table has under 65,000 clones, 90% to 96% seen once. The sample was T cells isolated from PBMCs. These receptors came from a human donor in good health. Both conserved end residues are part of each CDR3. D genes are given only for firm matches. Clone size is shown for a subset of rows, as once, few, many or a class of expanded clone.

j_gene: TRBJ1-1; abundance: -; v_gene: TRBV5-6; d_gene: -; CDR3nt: TGTGCCAGCAGCTACAAGGAGAAAGCTTTCTTT; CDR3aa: CASSYKEKAFF
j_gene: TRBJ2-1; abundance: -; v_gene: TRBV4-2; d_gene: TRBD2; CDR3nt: TGTGCCAGCAGCCAAGGTTGGCGCCGGGAGGGCCCCAATGAGCAGTTCTTC; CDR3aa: CASSQGWRREGPNEQFF
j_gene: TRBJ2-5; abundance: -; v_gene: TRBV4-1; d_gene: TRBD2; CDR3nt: TGCGCCAGCAGCCAAGGGACTAGCGGCCAGGAGACCCAGTACTTC; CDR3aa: CASSQGTSGQETQYF
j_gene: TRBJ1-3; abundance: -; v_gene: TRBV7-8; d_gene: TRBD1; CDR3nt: TGTGCCAGCAGCCCAGGGACAGCTGGAAACACCATATATTTT; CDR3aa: CASSPGTAGNTIYF
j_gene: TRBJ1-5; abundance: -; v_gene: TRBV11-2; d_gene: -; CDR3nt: TGTGCCAGCAGCGTATCAGGGGCGAACAATCAGCCCCAGCATTTT; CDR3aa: CASSVSGANNQPQHF
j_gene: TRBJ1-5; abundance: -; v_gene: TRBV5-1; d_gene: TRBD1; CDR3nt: TGCGCCAGCAGCTTGGGAGTAGAAACAGGGGGCGCCCAGCCCCAGCATTTT; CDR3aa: CASSLGVETGGAQPQHF
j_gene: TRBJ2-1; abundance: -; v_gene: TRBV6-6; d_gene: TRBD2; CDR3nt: TGTGCCAGCAGTTACCCTAGCGGGAGGTGGGAGGGGGAGCAGTTCTTC; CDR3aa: CASSYPSGRWEGEQFF
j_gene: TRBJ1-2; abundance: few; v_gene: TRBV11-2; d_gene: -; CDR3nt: TGTGCCAGCAGCTTCCCCACAGGGGGCTACACCTTC; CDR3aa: CASSFPTGGYTF
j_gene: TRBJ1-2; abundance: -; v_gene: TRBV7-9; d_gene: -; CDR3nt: TGTGCCAGCAGCTTAGGTACGGGAGGAGGCTACACCTTC; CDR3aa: CASSLGTGGGYTF
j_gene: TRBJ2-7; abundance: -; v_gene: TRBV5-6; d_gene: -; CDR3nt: TGTGCCAGCAGCTTGCCATTTTCGGGTTACGAGCAGTACTTC; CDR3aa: CASSLPFSGYEQYF
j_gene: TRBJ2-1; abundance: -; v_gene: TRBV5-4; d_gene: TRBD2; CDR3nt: TGTGCCAGCAGGGGACTAAACAATGAGCAGTTCTTC; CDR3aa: CASRGLNNEQFF
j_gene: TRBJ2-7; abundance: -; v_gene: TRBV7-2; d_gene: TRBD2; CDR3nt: TGTGCCAGCAGCTCGACTAGCGGGAGCTACGAGCAGTACTTC; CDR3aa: CASSSTSGSYEQYF
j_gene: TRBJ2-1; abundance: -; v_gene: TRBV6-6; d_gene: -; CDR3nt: TGTGCCAGCAGTTACCCCGACAGTAACAATGAGCAGTTCTTC; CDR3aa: CASSYPDSNNEQFF
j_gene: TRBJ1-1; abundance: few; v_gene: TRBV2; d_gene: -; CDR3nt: TGTGCCAGCAGTGAAAGGGGGGGGAACACTGAAGCTTTCTTT; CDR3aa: CASSERGGNTEAFF
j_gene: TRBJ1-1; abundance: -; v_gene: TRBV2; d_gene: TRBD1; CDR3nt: TGTGCCAGCAAGGACAGGGGGCAGAGCACTGAAGCTTTCTTT; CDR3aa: CASKDRGQSTEAFF
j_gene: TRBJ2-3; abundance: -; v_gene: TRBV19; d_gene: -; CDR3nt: TGTGCCAGTACACAGGGAGATACGCAGTATTTT; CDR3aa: CASTQGDTQYF
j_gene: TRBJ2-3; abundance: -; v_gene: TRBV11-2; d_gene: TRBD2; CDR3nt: TGTGCCAGCAGCCAACGACTAGCAGGAGATACGCAGTATTTT; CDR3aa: CASSQRLAGDTQYF
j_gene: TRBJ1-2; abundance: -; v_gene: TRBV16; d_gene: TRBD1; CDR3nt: TGTGCCAGCAGCCAAGGGACAGGGGGCGGCTACACCTTC; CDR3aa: CASSQGTGGGYTF
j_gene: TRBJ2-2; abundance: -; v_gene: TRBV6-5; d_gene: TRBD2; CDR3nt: TGTGCCAGCAGCCGGACTAGCGGCTACACCGGGGAGCTGTTTTTT; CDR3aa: CASSRTSGYTGELFF
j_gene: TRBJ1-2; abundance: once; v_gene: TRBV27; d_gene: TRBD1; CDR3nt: TGTGCCAGCAGTTTATCGAGGACAGGAACCGGTGGCTACACCTTC; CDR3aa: CASSLSRTGTGGYTF
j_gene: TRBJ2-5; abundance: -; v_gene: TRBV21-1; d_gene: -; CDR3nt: TGTGCCAGCAACGCCGGGAGCCACCAAGAGACCCAGTACTTC; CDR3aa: CASNAGSHQETQYF
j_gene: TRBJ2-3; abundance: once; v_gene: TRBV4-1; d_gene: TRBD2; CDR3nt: TGCGCCAGCAGCCAAGATAGCCTAGCGGACCTTCTTAGCACAGATACGCAGTATTTT; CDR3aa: CASSQDSLADLLSTDTQYF